Below are 10 T cell receptor beta chains sequenced from a single sample in a study of post-analysis software for immune sequencing data (dated by TCRdb to about 2015). General conclusions and limits of the study: Significantly higher frequencies in patients than in controls were found for roughly five TRBV segments, including TRBV5-6, TRBV5-1 and TRBV20-1.

The receptor library was made with PCR. The instrument was an Illumina HiSeq 2500. To reduce PCR and sequencing biases, unique molecular identifiers were built into the TCR beta cDNA libraries. TCRdb reworked the public reads: Q25 trimming with fastp, MiXCR clone assembly, productive beta chains retained. Here each entry gathers all rows of one CDR3 protein and keeps the most common genes and DNA. The sample records roughly 870,000 distinct CDR3 sequences, roughly half of which are singletons. The top ten clonotypes cover approximately 4.4% of the sample. What these receptors recognize is not known. Sequenced: blood. Receptors were obtained from a girl aged 5-17 years with multiple sclerosis.

Only a few counts were recorded for this clonotype. J is TRBJ2-7 and V is TRBV25-1, with D unresolved. The V end lost 10 bases, the J end lost 3 bases, and 16 bases lay between the germline ends. This CDR3 contains 13 residues. Per the germline V gene, CDR1 is MGHDK and CDR2 is SYGVNS. CDR3 nucleotide sequence: TGTGCCACCGAAGGACGGTTTTTCTACGAGCAGTACTTC. Amino acid sequence: CATEGRFFYEQYF.

The chain couples TRBV10-3 to TRBJ2-7, with TRBD1 matching 7 bases. The CDR3 has 14 amino acids. Trimming cost V 3 bases and J 5 bases; bases outside gene matches: 7. The germline CDR1 and CDR2 sequences are ENHRY and SYGVKD. The CDR3 sequence is CAISEGQDFNEQYF. The CDR3 coding sequence is TGTGCCATCAGTGAAGGACAGGACTTTAACGAGCAGTACTTC.

This chain joins TRBV5-1 and TRBJ2-1; 11 bases agree with TRBD2. The CDR3 runs 19 residues. V lost 5 bases and J lost 2; bases outside the gene matches: 15. In germline, CDR1 is SGHRS, CDR2 YFSETQ. CDR3 DNA: TGCGCCAGCAGGGGGAGCCTAGCGGGGGGATACCCTACCTACAATGAGCAGTTCTTC. Translating gives CASRGSLAGGYPTYNEQFF.

J is TRBJ2-5 and V is TRBV5-1; TRBD1 might be the D (6 bases). The CDR3 totals 13 residues. Trimming stripped 6 bases from V and 0 bases from J, with 9 bases between. Looked up from germline, CDR1 is SGHRS and CDR2 is YFSETQ. The CDR3 here is CASKRTDQETQYF. The CDR3 DNA is TGCGCCAGCAAGCGGACAGACCAAGAGACCCAGTACTTC.

V and J are TRBV7-9 and TRBJ1-1; D uncertain. V was shortened by 5 bases and J by 1 base, with 8 bases between the two germline ends. The CDR3 loop spans 13 amino acids. CDR1 and CDR2 from the germline V gene are SEHNR and FQNEAQ (reference sequence). The CDR3 loop reads CASSRWGNTEAFF. In DNA, the CDR3 is TGTGCCAGCAGCCGCTGGGGGAACACTGAAGCTTTCTTT.

V gene TRBV27 combines with J gene TRBJ2-4, with D tentatively TRBD2 (6 bases). The DNA end favors TRBJ2-7, so the J call may be wrong. Germline assignment: CDR1 MNHEY and CDR2 SMNVEV (reference sequence). The CDR3 extends over 13 amino acids. CDR3 DNA sequence: TGTGCCAGCAGTTCTCAAGCGGGCTACGAGCAGTACTTC. Translating it yields CASSSQAGYEQYF.

This clonotype came up a few times. An end of the junction differs from the germline gene, which may be a read error. The genes are TRBV7-3 and TRBJ1-2; possibly TRBD1 for D (5 bases). The CDR3 is 16 amino acids. The germline gives CDR1 SGHTA, CDR2 FQGTGA. CDR3 sequence: CVSSLTGGRENYGYTF. The DNA for the CDR3 is TGTGTCAGCAGCTTAACAGGCGGCAGGGAAAACTATGGCTACACCTTC.

CDR3 nucleotide sequence: TGTGCCAGCAGCTCGGCCAGGAACACTGAAGCTTTCTTT. Protein: CASSSARNTEAFF. The chain recombines TRBV11-2 with TRBJ1-1; D is unresolved. Trimming stripped 4 bases from V and 1 base from J, with 7 bases between. The CDR3 loop spans 13 amino acids. CDR1 is SGHAT, CDR2 FQNNGV, per germline.

This clonotype was detected only once. V and J are TRBV6-6 and TRBJ2-7, with 7 bases identical to TRBD1. The CDR3 length is 14 residues. CDR1 is MNHNY, CDR2 SVGAGI, per germline (reference sequence). J lost 3 bases, V lost 0 bases, and 2 bases had no gene match. CDR3 DNA sequence: TGTGCCAGCAGTTACTCGGACAGGAACTACGAGCAGTACTTC. Amino acid sequence: CASSYSDRNYEQYF.

The rearrangement uses TRBV25-1 and TRBJ1-1, with 7 positions matching TRBD1. J lost 2 bases, V lost 4 bases, and 10 bases had no gene match. The CDR3 has 16 residues. CDR1 is MGHDK, CDR2 SYGVNS, per germline. CDR3 sequence (DNA): TGTGCCAGCAGTGTTGGGCCAGACAGGGCCAACACTGAAGCTTTCTTT. It translates to CASSVGPDRANTEAFF.